What follows is one T cell receptor beta chain and its context. This specimen comes from a study of technical replicates of blood from a few donors. Generated by immunoSEQ multiplex PCR, the TCRdb table keeps only in-frame clones and is missing some. The sample has 45,000 to 55,000 clones, around 95% seen once. Sequenced: T cells isolated from PBMCs. The receptor's source is a human donor in good health.

The CDR3 spells CATRDIYEQYF. The CDR3 nucleotides are TGTGCCACCCGGGACATTTACGAGCAGTACTTC. The rearrangement uses TRBV6-6 and TRBJ2-7, with TRBD1 as a possible D gene (6 bases). Germline V gene data show CDR1 as MNHNY and CDR2 as SVGAGI (reference sequence). The CDR3 is 11 amino acids. Trimming pared 10 bases from V and 4 bases from J, leaving 11 bases between.